Presented here are 25 T cell receptor beta chains from one specimen sequenced in a study of T cells in Graves' hyperthyroidism and ophthalmopathy. Researchers amplified the TCR beta CDR3 regions from RNA transcripts. The HTBI primer set served for first-round RT-PCR of the TCR CDR3. MiXCR, run by TCRdb on the multiplex PCR reads, gives a single entry per CDR3 protein. The repertoire holds 500,000 to 650,000 distinct CDR3 sequences, 12% to 15% seen once, with 14% in the top ten. Sequencing used blood. The receptors originated from a woman aged 40 to 55 with Graves' hyperthyroidism.

V is TRBV6-6 and J is TRBJ2-7, with TRBD2 matching 7 bases. V dropped 2 bases and J dropped 2; count of bases not matched to a gene: 12. The germline V gene encodes CDR1 MNHNY and CDR2 SVGAGI (reference sequence). This CDR3 region has 17 residues. CDR3 sequence: CASSYRTQSGNTYEQYF. CDR3 in DNA: TGTGCCAGCAGTTACCGCACCCAAAGCGGGAACACCTACGAGCAGTACTTC.

Many counts were recorded for this clonotype. The chain employs TRBV28 and TRBJ1-2, with TRBD1 matching over 8 bases. Germline V lookup: CDR1 MDHEN, CDR2 SYDVKM. This CDR3 region has 14 residues. The ends lost 5 bases at V and 4 bases at J; junction bases unmatched: 6. CDR3 in amino acids: CASSRQGSIYGYTF. DNA of the CDR3: TGTGCCAGCAGTCGACAGGGGTCCATCTATGGCTACACCTTC.

This clonotype was seen at least ten times. The chain couples TRBV6-1 to TRBJ2-4; D gene uncertain. The CDR3 has 13 residues. CDR1 is MNHNS and CDR2 is SASEGT in the germline V gene. The V and J ends lost 8 bases and 8 bases respectively, with 16 bases between them. The CDR3 region is CASQGWSSDIQYF. CDR3 DNA: TGTGCCAGCCAAGGGTGGTCGTCGGACATTCAGTACTTC.

In this sample, this clonotype turned up a few times. The chain has TRBV19 and TRBJ1-2; 11 bases are a match to TRBD1. This CDR3 is built from 16 residues. In germline, CDR1 is LNHDA, CDR2 SQIVND (reference sequence). Losses at the gene ends were 8 bases for V and 0 bases for J; bases not matched to a gene: 8. This chain's CDR3 is CASRRTGGEPNYGYTF. CDR3 sequence (DNA): TGTGCCAGTCGAAGGACAGGGGGCGAACCTAACTATGGCTACACCTTC.

This clonotype was seen ten or more times. The V and J genes are TRBV27 and TRBJ2-5, with D tentatively TRBD1 or TRBD2 (5 bases each). V lost 3 bases, J lost 5 bases, and 7 bases lay in between. The germline V gene encodes CDR1 MNHEY and CDR2 SMNVEV (reference sequence). The CDR3 is 12 amino acids. CDR3 residues: CASSFGGETQYF. The CDR3, as DNA: TGTGCCAGCAGTTTTGGGGGTGAGACCCAGTACTTC.

This clonotype was recorded at least ten times. The J gene is TRBJ2-7, the V gene TRBV7-2, with D possibly TRBD2 on 5 matching bases. CDR3 length equals 14 residues. CDR1 is SGHTA, CDR2 FQGNSA, per germline. V was shortened by 6 bases and J by 6 bases, with 18 bases between the two germline ends. CDR3 residues: CASRSSSFSVEQYF. CDR3 nucleotide sequence: TGTGCCAGCAGGTCGTCTAGCTTTTCGGTCGAGCAGTACTTC.

This clonotype was seen only a few times. The rearrangement uses TRBV10-2 and TRBJ2-2; D possibly matches TRBD1 or TRBD2 (5 bases each). The germline V gene encodes CDR1 WSHSY and CDR2 SAAADI. Trimming took off 6 bases at V and 2 bases at J, with 13 bases between the two ends. This CDR3 region has 15 residues. The CDR3 DNA is TGCGCCAGCAGAGAGGGGCCACCTAACACCGGGGAGCTGTTTTTT. Amino acids: CASREGPPNTGELFF.

This clonotype was counted only a few times. The chain carries TRBV20-1 and TRBJ2-5; TRBD2 agrees at 9 bases. Germline V lookup: CDR1 DFQATT, CDR2 SNEGSKA (reference sequence). The CDR3 is made up of 16 amino acids. V lost 4 bases to trimming and J lost 4 bases; unmatched junction nucleotides: 13. CDR3 sequence: CSAIEGLARGGETQYF. DNA of the CDR3: TGCAGTGCTATAGAAGGACTAGCGCGCGGTGGAGAGACCCAGTACTTC.

About this clonotype itself: Possible read error: a much larger clone is one base away. The V and J genes are TRBV28 and TRBJ2-4; tentative D call: TRBD1 (7 bases). From germline, CDR1 is MDHEN and CDR2 SYDVKM. V was clipped by 5 bases and J by 4 bases, with 12 bases between them. The CDR3 loop spans 14 amino acids. CDR3 nucleotides: TGTGCCAGCAGTCCCGGGGGACAGAAAAACATTCAGTACTTC. The encoded protein is CASSPGGQKNIQYF.

This clonotype has only a few counts. The chain joins TRBV27 to TRBJ1-6; D not resolved. V dropped 5 bases and J dropped 3 bases, with 11 bases sitting between them. CDR3 length: 15 amino acids. CDR1 and CDR2 (germline): MNHEY, SMNVEV (reference sequence). CDR3 in DNA: TGTGCCAGCAGTCCCCGAAACGGCTATAATTCACCCCTCCACTTT. It is translated as CASSPRNGYNSPLHF.

The gene calls are TRBV28 and TRBJ2-4; D is undetermined. The CDR3 covers 11 residues. V shed 8 bases and J shed 7 bases, with 9 bases lying between them. Looked up from germline, CDR1 is MDHEN and CDR2 is SYDVKM. CDR3 in DNA: TGTGCCAGCCTCGGGCAGAACATTCAGTACTTC. Translating it yields CASLGQNIQYF. The full variable domain, rest sourced from reference TRBV28 and TRBJ2-4, is DVKVTQSSRYLVKRTGEKVFLECVQDMDHENMFWYRQDPGLGLRLIYFSYDVKMKEKGDIPEGYSVSREKKERFSLILESASTNQTSMYLCASLGQNIQYFGAGTRLSVL.

At least ten counts were recorded for this clonotype. The rearrangement joins TRBV28 to TRBJ1-2, with D perhaps matching TRBD1 (5 bases). The ends were cut back, 2 bases at V and 2 bases at J, with 12 bases in the middle. Germline loops: CDR1 MDHEN, CDR2 SYDVKM. This CDR3 is 15 amino acids long. The CDR3 loop is CASSLTRGANYGYTF. The CDR3 coding sequence is TGTGCCAGCAGTTTAACCCGAGGGGCCAACTATGGCTACACCTTC.

This clonotype was counted many times. The rearrangement links TRBV5-1 to TRBJ2-7; a weak D match, TRBD2 (6 bases). Trimming pared 0 bases from V and 2 bases from J, leaving 12 bases between. Germline values: CDR1 SGHRS, CDR2 YFSETQ. The CDR3 has 15 amino acids. In DNA form, the CDR3 reads TGCGCCAGCAGCTTGGAATTAGCGGTACCCTACGAGCAGTACTTC. Protein: CASSLELAVPYEQYF.

This clonotype occurred many times. The gene calls are TRBV2 and TRBJ2-3; the match to TRBD2 covers 7 bases. Trimming cost V 6 bases and J 2 bases; bases outside gene matches: 11. Germline loops: CDR1 SNHLY, CDR2 FYNNEI. CDR3 length: 16 amino acids. DNA of the CDR3: TGTGCCAGCAGGGTCCCCGCTAGCGGATTCACAGATACGCAGTATTTT. This translates into CASRVPASGFTDTQYF.

This clonotype has at least ten counts. This rearrangement joins TRBV29-1 to TRBJ2-7; D is possibly TRBD1 (5 bases). V dropped 4 bases and J dropped 2 bases, with 12 bases sitting between them. Germline lookup yields CDR1 SQVTM and CDR2 ANQGSEA. This CDR3 comprises 13 residues. The CDR3, as DNA: TGCAGCGTTGCCAACAGGCTGACCTACGAGCAGTACTTC. This sequence encodes CSVANRLTYEQYF.

This clonotype was recorded at least ten times. The chain couples TRBV30 to TRBJ1-1; no clear D. This CDR3 is built from 15 residues. Germline CDR1 is GTSNPN and CDR2 is SVGIG (reference sequence). V shed 0 bases and J shed 5 bases, with 16 bases lying between them. The CDR3 loop reads CAWSVSGTGRTEAFF. As DNA, the CDR3 is TGTGCCTGGAGTGTATCGGGCACCGGCAGGACTGAAGCTTTCTTT.

This clonotype was observed a few times. The chain has TRBV6-1 and TRBJ1-5; D remains ambiguous. Germline-derived CDR1 and CDR2 are MNHNS and SASEGT. The CDR3 covers 13 residues. The V end lost 5 bases, the J end lost 5 bases, and 10 bases lay between the germline ends. The CDR3 is CASSPNSDQPQHF. The CDR3 coding sequence is TGTGCCAGCAGTCCGAACTCTGATCAGCCCCAGCATTTT.

This clonotype was picked up many times. This chain connects TRBV24-1 to TRBJ2-1, with D perhaps matching TRBD1 (5 bases). This CDR3 comprises 17 residues. Per the germline V gene, CDR1 is KGHDR and CDR2 is SFDVKD. V was trimmed by 6 bases and J by 7 bases, leaving 24 bases between them. CDR3 sequence (DNA): TGTGCCACCAGTCCATTAGGCGCAGATGGCCCAGGGAATGAGCAGTTCTTC. Translated: CATSPLGADGPGNEQFF.

This clonotype was detected a few times. The rearrangement links TRBV9 to TRBJ1-1; D is uncertain. CDR3 size: 13 residues. V was cut by 3 bases and J by 1 base, with 7 bases left in between. Germline V gene sequence: CDR1 SGDLS, CDR2 YYNGEE. The CDR3 reads CASSGGKNTEAFF. CDR3 DNA sequence: TGTGCCAGCAGCGGCGGGAAGAACACTGAAGCTTTCTTT.

This clonotype was counted ten times or more. V gene TRBV7-9 combines with J gene TRBJ2-3; D is unclear. Germline V lookup: CDR1 SEHNR, CDR2 FQNEAQ (reference sequence). CDR3 size: 12 residues. V was pared by 1 base and J by 6 bases, with 5 bases between. The CDR3 DNA reads TGTGCCAGCAGCTTAGTACCGGATACGCAGTATTTT. Translating gives CASSLVPDTQYF.

The chain has TRBV5-1 and TRBJ1-6; maybe TRBD1 (6 bases). The V gene lost 2 bases and the J gene lost 0 bases, with 9 bases spanning the gap. The CDR3 covers 16 residues. CDR1 and CDR2 (germline): SGHRS, YFSETQ. The CDR3 is CASSFGGGSYNSPLHF. The CDR3 DNA reads TGCGCCAGCAGCTTCGGAGGGGGCTCCTATAATTCACCCCTCCACTTT. The entire variable domain, with the rest obtained from reference TRBV5-1 and TRBJ1-6, is as follows: KAGVTQTPRYLIKTRGQQVTLSCSPISGHRSVSWYQQTPGQGLQFLFEYFSETQRNKGNFPGRFSGRQFSNSRSEMNVSTLELGDSALYLCASSFGGGSYNSPLHFGNGTRLTVT.

This clonotype was seen at least ten times. The chain employs TRBV20-1 and TRBJ2-7, with 9 positions matching TRBD1. The V gene end was trimmed by 1 base and the J gene end by 3 bases; junction bases not matched to a gene: 1. The CDR3 contains 13 residues. CDR1 DFQATT and CDR2 SNEGSKA come from the germline V gene (reference sequence). The CDR3: CSARATGGYEQYF. Here the CDR3 DNA reads TGCAGTGCTAGAGCGACAGGGGGCTACGAGCAGTACTTC.

This clonotype occurred many times. The gene calls are TRBV6-5 and TRBJ2-7, with TRBD2 identical over 10 bases. The CDR3 is made up of 15 amino acids. J lost 1 base, V lost 0 bases, and 0 bases had no gene match. Germline values: CDR1 MNHEY, CDR2 SVGAGI. CDR3 protein: CASSYSTSGSYEQYF. The CDR3 region has the DNA TGTGCCAGCAGTTACTCGACTAGCGGGTCCTACGAGCAGTACTTC.

This clonotype was seen ten or more times. The CDR3 protein is CASTRPNTGELFF. The CDR3 region has the DNA TGTGCCAGCACCAGGCCGAACACCGGGGAGCTGTTTTTT. The rearrangement uses TRBV12-3 or TRBV12-4 and TRBJ2-2; no clear D. Trimming shortened V by 7 bases and J by 0 bases, and 6 bases separated the two germline ends. CDR3 size: 13 residues.

The J gene is TRBJ1-1, the V gene TRBV5-1; maybe TRBD1 (5 bases). Germline lookup yields CDR1 SGHRS and CDR2 YFSETQ. This CDR3 region has 15 residues. V gave up 4 bases and J gave up 2 bases, with 15 bases separating them. In DNA form, the CDR3 reads TGCGCCAGCAGCCCGACGGGACGCATAAACACTGAAGCTTTCTTT. It yields the protein CASSPTGRINTEAFF.